This T cell receptor (beta chain) was captured in a study of response to subunit inactivated influenza vaccine. Findings and caveats of the study: The authors offered the suggestion that each seasonal influenza vaccination recruits few new T cells.

The table lists this clonotype with a few counts. Its antigen is as yet unknown. The ends were cut back, 4 bases at V and 1 base at J, with 4 bases in the middle. This CDR3 region has 12 residues. Looked up from germline, CDR1 is LGHDT and CDR2 is YNNKEL (reference sequence). TCRdb re-called the RT-PCR reads through MiXCR, storing one row per CDR3 protein. The repertoire holds hundreds of thousands of distinct CDR3 sequences, with 9% to 15% as singletons. This chain joins TRBV3-1 and TRBJ1-1; D unclear. The specimen was non-naive T cells sorted from PBMCs, collected 14 to 15 days before vaccination. This clonotype originated in a man in his forties or fifties who received an inactivated influenza vaccine. The CDR3 is CASSRGNTEAFF. The CDR3 nucleotides are TGTGCCAGCAGCCGTGGGAACACTGAAGCTTTCTTT.